This entry concerns a single T cell receptor beta chain. This sample stems from a study of T cell changes during pregnancy in multiple sclerosis. The table came from immunoSEQ multiplex PCR; TCRdb's copy has only in-frame clones and leaves some out. The table records tens of thousands of clones, just under 95% of them present only once. With 4 bases clipped from V and 7 bases from J, the junction kept 6 bases outside the gene matches. Germline CDR1 reads MNHEY; CDR2 reads SVGAGI. The CDR3 consists of 13 residues. Specimen: peripheral blood, collected in the first trimester of pregnancy. This chain connects TRBV6-5 to TRBJ2-7, with 8 nucleotides matching TRBD1. The sequence was obtained from a female donor with multiple sclerosis, enrolled in a pregnancy study. The CDR3: CASSSRGLAEQYF. Written as DNA, the CDR3 is TGTGCCAGCAGTTCCAGGGGGCTAGCGGAGCAGTACTTC.